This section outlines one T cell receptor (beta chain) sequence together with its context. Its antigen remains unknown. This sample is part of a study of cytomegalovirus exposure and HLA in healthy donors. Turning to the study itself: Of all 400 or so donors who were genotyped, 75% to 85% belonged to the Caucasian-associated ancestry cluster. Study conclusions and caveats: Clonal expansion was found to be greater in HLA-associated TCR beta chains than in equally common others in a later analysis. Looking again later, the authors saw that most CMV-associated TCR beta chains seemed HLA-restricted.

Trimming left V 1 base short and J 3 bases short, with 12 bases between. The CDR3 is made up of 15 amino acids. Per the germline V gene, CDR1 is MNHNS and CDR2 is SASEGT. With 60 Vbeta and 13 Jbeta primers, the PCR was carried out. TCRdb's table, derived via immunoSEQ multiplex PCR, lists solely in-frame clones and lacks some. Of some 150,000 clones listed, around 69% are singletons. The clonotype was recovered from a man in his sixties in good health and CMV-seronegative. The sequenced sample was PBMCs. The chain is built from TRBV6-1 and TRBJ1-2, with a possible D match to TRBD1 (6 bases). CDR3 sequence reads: CASSEGGGADYGYTF. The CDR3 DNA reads TGTGCCAGCAGTGAAGGGGGGGGCGCCGACTATGGCTACACCTTC.